Detailed here is one T cell receptor beta chain. As yet, its antigen is unknown. Germline V gene sequence: CDR1 LGHDT, CDR2 YNNKEL (reference sequence). The germline V and J ends were trimmed by 0 bases and 7 bases, with 12 bases remaining between them. There are 15 residues in the CDR3. This specimen belongs to a study of response to subunit inactivated influenza vaccine. Study-wide points: The authors proposed limited new T cell recruitment per seasonal influenza vaccination.

TCRdb reanalysed the RT-PCR reads using MiXCR and keeps one entry per CDR3 protein. The sample includes a few hundred thousand distinct CDR3 sequences, 21% of them seen just once. V is TRBV3-1 and J is TRBJ1-4; tentative D call: TRBD1 (5 bases). This sample comprised PBMCs from blood, obtained roughly 20 months after vaccination. The receptor was derived from a man aged 50-75 years who received an inactivated influenza vaccine. The CDR3 spells CASSQEPGRREKLFF. The DNA for the CDR3 is TGTGCCAGCAGCCAAGAACCAGGGAGACGTGAAAAACTGTTTTTT.